This TCR beta chain stems from a study of CXCR3-negative and CXCR3-positive naive CD8 T cells. About the research overall: Each library gave roughly 1.4 +/- 0.3 million of roughly 130 million TRB reads.

The CDR3 contains 16 residues. The germline V gene encodes CDR1 LNHNV and CDR2 YYDKDF (reference sequence). In preparing the TRB cDNA libraries, 5' RACE with UMI labels was used. Reprocessing the 5' RACE reads, TCRdb reports a single entry for every CDR3 protein and omits DNA. The repertoire shows 65,000 to 75,000 distinct CDR3 sequences; the top ten hold approximately 1.5%. The source material was naive CXCR3- CD8+ T cells from blood. Subset described: CD45RO-CCR7+CD27+CD95- naive CD8+ T cells lacking CXCR3 (TNR3-). The chain employs TRBV15 and TRBJ2-7; TCRdb proposes TRBD2, but this gene call is untestable without DNA. The TCR sequence derives from a human donor in good health. Some clones in this sample may be carry-over from other donors' samples. CDR3 loop: CATSNPTAGTSYEQYF.